The entry below describes one T cell receptor beta chain. This clone was found once. Which antigen it targets is not known. Base qualities are not at hand, and no much larger clone is one base apart. Each collaborating institution followed its own protocols to collect whole blood in K2EDTA tubes. Collaborator samples were shipped for TCRbeta analysis as frozen whole blood, isolated PBMCs, or DNA extracted from either sample type. The immunoSEQ Assay, a bias-controlled multiplex PCR, was used to amplify TCRbeta CDR3 regions from genomic DNA. The source study handled its data this way. Nucleated cell counts per sample were estimated from amplification of reference gene primers within the assay. To quantify the absolute abundance of each unique TCRbeta CDR3 rearrangement, sequence reads were collapsed and filtered. Productive Simpson clonality was computed per sample as the square root of Simpson's diversity index over productive rearrangements. The immuneACCESS repertoire file appears here via TCRdb, limited to in-frame rearrangements. These files lack a portion of the clones; in checked studies, under half of the deficit traces to unresolved V genes, and the cause of the others is not known. The DNA was the basis for D and trimming; V, J and clone size are from that table. The sample profile shows about 190,000 clones; less than 90% of them were found once. About 1% of the sample is held by the ten biggest clonotypes.

Trimming leaves V shorter by 3 bases and J shorter by 3 bases, with the junction holding 10 bases beyond the gene matches. Reading from cysteine to phenylalanine, the CDR3 counts 16 amino acids. The entry retains the CDR3 DNA only, 48 bases that are in frame from base 1. The germline V gene (reference sequence) gives CDR1 as GTSNPN and CDR2 as SVGIG. This specimen comes from a study of blood T cell repertoires in COVID-19 (dated by TCRdb to about 2020). For the study in its entirety: The collaborator samples originated in the United States, Italy and Spain and spanned the acute and convalescent phases of COVID-19. Sample metadata almost always included a de-identified subject ID, COVID-19 status, age in years and sex. The repertoires were released in a freely available public database intended as a resource for research on the immune response to SARS-CoV-2. HLA class I and class II types, where available, came from metadata supplied by the sample provider rather than from assay-based typing. The samples were drawn from two sources: the first 160 participants of the ongoing ImmuneRACE study, and over 950 subjects contributed by 6 global collaborators. The prospective study material was composed of cDNA or gDNA derived from T cells, B-cell-depleted T cells, or PBMCs. The dataset comprised deeply sampled blood TCRbeta repertoires from subjects exposed to, actively infected with, or recovered from COVID-19.

Beyond this particular receptor, the publication reports: Clinical and demographic metadata were provided uncurated, with the amount varying by source and participant.

Recombination connected TRBV30 to TRBJ1-2, with 10 junctional bases fitting TRBD1. This TCR was recovered from a man aged 30-40 years with acute or convalescent COVID-19. Sequenced: peripheral blood. The DNA sequence is given as TGTGCCTGGAGGATGGGGACAGGGGCCACCCACTATGGCTACACCTTC. It codes for CAWRMGTGATHYGYTF.